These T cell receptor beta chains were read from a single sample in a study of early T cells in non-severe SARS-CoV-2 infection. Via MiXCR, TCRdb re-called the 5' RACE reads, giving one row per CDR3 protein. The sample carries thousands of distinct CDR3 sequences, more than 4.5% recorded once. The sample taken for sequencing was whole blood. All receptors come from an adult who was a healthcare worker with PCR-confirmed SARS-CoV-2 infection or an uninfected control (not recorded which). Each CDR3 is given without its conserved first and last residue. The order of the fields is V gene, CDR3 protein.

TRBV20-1 SARDVLAGDSYNEQF
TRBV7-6 ASSLGQGGNEQF
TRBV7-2 ASSLVGLASYNEQF
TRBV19 ASSLSPTNEKLF
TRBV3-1 ASSPWGPGGTEAF
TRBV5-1 ASSLDGRGTDTQY
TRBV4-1 ASSQDHGLAANEKLF
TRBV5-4 AIRLAGDITGELF
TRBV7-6 ASSLVGNTIY
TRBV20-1 SARVGGSGWEQY
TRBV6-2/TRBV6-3 ASSYSMPSGRAYEQY
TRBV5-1 ASSLEGSGQETQY
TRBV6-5 ASKWKGEAF
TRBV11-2 ASSLIGSRSEQY
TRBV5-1 ASSLGLAGAVGYEQF
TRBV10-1 ASGSLPNEQF
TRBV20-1 SARSLRDETQY
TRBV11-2 ASSLGRALGNEQF
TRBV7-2 ASSLGPTSGAYNEQF
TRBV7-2 ASSLDGTTDTQY
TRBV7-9 ASSPTGMNQPQH
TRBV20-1 SASPAGTSSLTDTQY
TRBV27 ASLPGVEGPEAF
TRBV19 ASSESPGRWVNQPQH
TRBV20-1 SAMGQVNSPLH
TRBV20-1 SARWGGQELEQY
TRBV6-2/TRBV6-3 ASSSSTGKKNIQY
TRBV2 ASTTGAVNMNTEAF
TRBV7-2 ASSLGWNNEQF
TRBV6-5 ASTPGGRNYGYT
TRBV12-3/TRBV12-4 ASKETGTAITGELF
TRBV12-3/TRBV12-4 ASSPLSRGGTDTQY
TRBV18 ASSHRDYTYEQY
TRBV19 ASSSGRAYTQY
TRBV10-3 AISEPGQGRIGNEQF
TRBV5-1 ASSSISARDSEAF
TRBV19 ASSLLGGTDTQY
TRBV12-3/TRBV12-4 ASSLYDTQY
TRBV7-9 ASNGQHYNEQF
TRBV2 ASSLPGDTEAF
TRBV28 ASNRDRARPNTQY
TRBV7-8 ASSNPGLHTDTQY
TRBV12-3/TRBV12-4 ASSPRTRKAQETQY
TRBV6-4 ASSDSVSPDTQY
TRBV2 ASRGDSYEQY
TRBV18 ASSPVRGPSGANVLT